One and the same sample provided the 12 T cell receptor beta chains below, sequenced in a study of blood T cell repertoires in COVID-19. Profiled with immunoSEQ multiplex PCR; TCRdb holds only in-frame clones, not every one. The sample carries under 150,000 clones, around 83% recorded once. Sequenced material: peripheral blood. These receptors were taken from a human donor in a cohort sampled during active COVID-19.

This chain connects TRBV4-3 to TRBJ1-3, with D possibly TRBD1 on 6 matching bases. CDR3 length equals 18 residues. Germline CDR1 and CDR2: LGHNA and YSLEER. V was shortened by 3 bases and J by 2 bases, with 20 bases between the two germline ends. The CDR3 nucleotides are TGCGCCAGCAGCCAGATCAGGGGACCAGGAGTCCCTGGAAACACCATATATTTT. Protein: CASSQIRGPGVPGNTIYF.

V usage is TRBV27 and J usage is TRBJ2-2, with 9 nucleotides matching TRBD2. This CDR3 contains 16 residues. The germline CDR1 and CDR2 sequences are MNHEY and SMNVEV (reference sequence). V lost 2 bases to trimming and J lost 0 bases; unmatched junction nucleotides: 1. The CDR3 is CASSLAGGANTGELFF. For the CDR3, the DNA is TGTGCCAGCAGTTTAGCGGGAGGGGCGAACACCGGGGAGCTGTTTTTT.

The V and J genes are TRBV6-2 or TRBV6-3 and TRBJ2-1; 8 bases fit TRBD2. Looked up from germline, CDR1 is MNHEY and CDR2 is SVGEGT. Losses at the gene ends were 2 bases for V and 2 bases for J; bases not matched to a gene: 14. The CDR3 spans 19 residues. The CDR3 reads CASSYGAGASMGPYNEQFF. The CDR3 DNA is TGTGCCAGCAGTTACGGAGCGGGAGCAAGTATGGGCCCCTACAATGAGCAGTTCTTC.

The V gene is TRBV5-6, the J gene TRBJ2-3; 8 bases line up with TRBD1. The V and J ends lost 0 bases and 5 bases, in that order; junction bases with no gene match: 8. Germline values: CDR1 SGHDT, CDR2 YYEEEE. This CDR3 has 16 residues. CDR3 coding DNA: TGTGCCAGCAGCTTGGGGACAGGGAGGTTGGGAGATACGCAGTATTTT. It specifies CASSLGTGRLGDTQYF.

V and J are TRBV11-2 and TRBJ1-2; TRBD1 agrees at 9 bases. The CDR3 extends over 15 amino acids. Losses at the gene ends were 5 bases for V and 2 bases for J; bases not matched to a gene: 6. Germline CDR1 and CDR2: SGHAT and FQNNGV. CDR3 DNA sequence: TGTGCCAGCAGCATCAGGACAGGGGCGAACTATGGCTACACCTTC. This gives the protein CASSIRTGANYGYTF.

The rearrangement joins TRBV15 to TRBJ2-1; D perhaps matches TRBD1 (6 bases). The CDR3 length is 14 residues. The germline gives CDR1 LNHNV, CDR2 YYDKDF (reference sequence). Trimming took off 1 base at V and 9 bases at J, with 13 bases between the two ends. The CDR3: CATSRGQDTGEQFF. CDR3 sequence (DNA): TGTGCCACCAGCAGAGGACAGGATACCGGTGAGCAGTTCTTC.

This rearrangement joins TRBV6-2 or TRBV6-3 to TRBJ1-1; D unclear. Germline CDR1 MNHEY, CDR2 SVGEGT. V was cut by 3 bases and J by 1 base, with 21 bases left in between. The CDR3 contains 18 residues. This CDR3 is CASSYIGTRLGRNTEAFF. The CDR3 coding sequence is TGTGCCAGCAGTTATATCGGCACGCGGTTGGGTCGGAACACTGAAGCTTTCTTT.

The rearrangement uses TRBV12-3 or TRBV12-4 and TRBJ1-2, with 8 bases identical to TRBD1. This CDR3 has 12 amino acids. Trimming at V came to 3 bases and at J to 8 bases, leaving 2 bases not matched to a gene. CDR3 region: CASSFTGGGYTF. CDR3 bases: TGTGCCAGCAGTTTCACAGGGGGAGGCTACACCTTC.

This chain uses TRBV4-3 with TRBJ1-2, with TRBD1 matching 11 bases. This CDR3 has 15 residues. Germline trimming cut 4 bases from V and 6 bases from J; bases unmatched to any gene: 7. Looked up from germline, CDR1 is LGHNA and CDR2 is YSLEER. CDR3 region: CASSLYRGQGDGYTF. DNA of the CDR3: TGCGCCAGCAGCCTTTACCGGGGACAGGGGGATGGCTACACCTTC.

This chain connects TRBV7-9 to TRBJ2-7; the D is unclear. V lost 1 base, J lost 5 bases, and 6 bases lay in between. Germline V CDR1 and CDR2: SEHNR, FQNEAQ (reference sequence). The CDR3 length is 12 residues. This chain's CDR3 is CASSLVTDEQYV. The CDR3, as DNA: TGTGCCAGCAGCTTAGTAACGGACGAGCAGTACGTC.

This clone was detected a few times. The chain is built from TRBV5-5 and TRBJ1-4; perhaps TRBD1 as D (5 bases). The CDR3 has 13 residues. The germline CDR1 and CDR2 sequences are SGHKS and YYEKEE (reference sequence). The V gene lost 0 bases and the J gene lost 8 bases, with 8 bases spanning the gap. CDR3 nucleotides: TGTGCCAGCAGCTTGGTGGCAGGGGAAAAACTGTTTTTT. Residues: CASSLVAGEKLFF. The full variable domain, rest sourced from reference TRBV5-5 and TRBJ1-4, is DAGVTQSPTHLIKTRGQQVTLRCSPISGHKSVSWYQQVLGQGPQFIFQYYEKEERGRGNFPDRFSARQFPNYSSELNVNALLLGDSALYLCASSLVAGEKLFFGSGTQLSVL.

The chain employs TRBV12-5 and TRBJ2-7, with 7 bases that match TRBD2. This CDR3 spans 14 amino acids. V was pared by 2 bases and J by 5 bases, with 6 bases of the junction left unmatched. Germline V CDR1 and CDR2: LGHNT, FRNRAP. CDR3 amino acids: CASGLLAGRDEQYF. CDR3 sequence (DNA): TGTGCTAGTGGTTTGTTAGCAGGGAGGGACGAGCAGTACTTC.